This T cell receptor beta chain derives from a study of T cell responses to AZD1222 COVID-19 vaccine. V lost 8 bases and J lost 2, with 13 bases in between. The CDR3 totals 14 residues. Germline-derived CDR1 and CDR2 are MDHEN and SYDVKM. About this clone: Antigen specificity is unknown.

Produced via immunoSEQ multiplex PCR; TCRdb's table is partial and in-frame only. The data hold about 120,000 clones, with around 89% observed a single time. Overall study findings and caveats: Mostly white British, mostly female donors; authors suggested clonal diversity may be underestimated. Only after the peak T cell response were repertoires sampled. It was only a handful of AZD1222 recipients who were seropositive at baseline.

The sequencing here drew on peripheral blood, taken on day 0 of AZD1222 vaccination. This clonotype was sampled from an adult in good health. The chain recombines TRBV28 with TRBJ1-5; unclear D gene. DNA for the CDR3: TGTGCCAGCGCGGAGATGCGGGGCAATCAGCCCCAGCATTTT. It translates to CASAEMRGNQPQHF.